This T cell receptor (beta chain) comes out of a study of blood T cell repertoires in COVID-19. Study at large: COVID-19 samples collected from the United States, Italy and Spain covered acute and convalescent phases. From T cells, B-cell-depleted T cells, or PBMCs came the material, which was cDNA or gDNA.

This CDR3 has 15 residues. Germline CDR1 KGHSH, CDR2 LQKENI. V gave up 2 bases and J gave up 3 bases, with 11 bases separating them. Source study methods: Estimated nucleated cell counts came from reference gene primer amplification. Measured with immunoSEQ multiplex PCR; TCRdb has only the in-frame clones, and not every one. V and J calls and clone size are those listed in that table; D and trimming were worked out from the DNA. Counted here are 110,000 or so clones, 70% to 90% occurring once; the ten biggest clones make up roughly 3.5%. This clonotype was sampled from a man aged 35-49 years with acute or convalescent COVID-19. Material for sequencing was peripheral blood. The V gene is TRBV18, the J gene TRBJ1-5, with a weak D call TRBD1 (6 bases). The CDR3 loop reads CASSPNGQSNQPQHF. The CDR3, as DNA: TGTGCCAGCTCACCAAACGGACAGTCCAATCAGCCCCAGCATTTT.